A single sample is the source of the 11 T cell receptor beta chains below, sequenced in a study of blood T cells in healthy people across ages. The authors ran a second PCR of roughly 6 to 12 cycles using a sample-barcoded 5' primer and a J-beta primer mix. A single record per CDR3 protein comes from TCRdb applying MiXCR to the 5' RACE reads. Among 700,000 to 850,000 distinct CDR3 sequences listed, 53% were seen once. Sequencing input: blood. These receptors all stem from an older man in good health.

This clonotype was observed a single time. The chain combines TRBV7-9 with TRBJ2-3; TRBD2 matches at 10 bases. The J call is uncertain, as TRBJ2-1 better fits the DNA end. The CDR3 has 15 amino acids. CDR1 is SEHNR and CDR2 is FQNEAQ in the germline V gene (reference sequence). Here the CDR3 reads CASSFASGSTDTQFF. The CDR3 region has the DNA TGTGCCAGCAGCTTTGCTAGCGGGAGCACAGATACGCAGTTCTTC.

The chain is built from TRBV4-1 and TRBJ2-7; D perhaps matches TRBD1 (6 bases). The CDR3 covers 15 residues. Trimming took off 2 bases at V and 6 bases at J, with 17 bases between the two ends. Looked up from germline, CDR1 is MGHRA and CDR2 is YSYEKL. Written as DNA, the CDR3 is TGCGCCAGCAGCCAAAGTAAGGACAGTGGGGGCGAGCAGTACTTC. Translating gives CASSQSKDSGGEQYF.

This chain joins TRBV7-2 and TRBJ2-3; 8 nucleotides align to TRBD2. The CDR3 totals 14 residues. Per germline, CDR1 SGHTA and CDR2 FQGNSA. V lost 7 bases, J lost 14 bases, and 17 bases stayed unmatched. The CDR3 DNA follows: TGTGCCAGCAAGCGAGCGGGAGAATATAGATACGCGTATTTT. This translates into CASKRAGEYRYAYF.

This sequence joins TRBV7-2 and TRBJ2-5; 8 bases line up with TRBD2. The CDR3 runs 14 residues. Germline V CDR1 and CDR2: SGHTA, FQGNSA. V trimming: 1 base; J trimming: 5 bases; junction bases outside the gene matches: 3. The CDR3 DNA follows: TGTGCCAGCAGCTTAGTGACTAGCGCTGAGACCCAGTACTTC. This sequence encodes CASSLVTSAETQYF.

The chain links TRBV20-1 to TRBJ1-4; 9 bases align to TRBD1. The CDR3 is 16 residues long. Per the germline V gene, CDR1 is DFQATT and CDR2 is SNEGSKA (reference sequence). V shed 6 bases, J shed 3 bases, and the junction held 11 bases outside the gene matches. The CDR3 DNA reads TGCAGTGCCCCCGGGACAGGGAAATTAGCTAATGAAAAACTGTTTTTT. Amino acids: CSAPGTGKLANEKLFF.

This CDR3 is CSASRLAGYVDYNEQFF. CDR3 nucleotides: TGCAGTGCTAGTCGTCTAGCGGGTTACGTTGACTACAATGAGCAGTTCTTC. The V and J genes are TRBV20-1 and TRBJ2-1, with 8 bases matching TRBD2. The V gene's germline CDR1 is DFQATT and CDR2 SNEGSKA (reference sequence). The CDR3 totals 17 residues. V shed 3 bases, J shed 3 bases, and the junction held 13 bases outside the gene matches.

This clonotype turned up a few times. The DNA for the CDR3 is TGTGCCAGCAGCTTAGGCCCCCAGATACTAGCCAAAAACATTCAGTACTTC. Protein product: CASSLGPQILAKNIQYF. The V gene is TRBV13, the J gene TRBJ2-4, with D uncertain. CDR3 size: 17 residues. Germline CDR1 reads PRHDT; CDR2 reads FYEKMQ (reference sequence). V was cut by 0 bases and J by 0 bases, with 12 bases left in between.

The gene calls are TRBV27 and TRBJ1-1, with TRBD1 identical over 8 bases. The CDR3 covers 15 residues. Trimming at V came to 5 bases and at J to 3 bases, leaving 8 bases not matched to a gene. The germline CDR1 and CDR2 sequences are MNHEY and SMNVEV (reference sequence). Here the CDR3 DNA reads TGTGCCAGCAGTACGACGCAGGGGGCGGACACTGAAGCTTTCTTT. It specifies CASSTTQGADTEAFF.

The chain employs TRBV29-1 and TRBJ2-7; tentatively, D is TRBD1 or TRBD2 (5 bases each). This CDR3 comprises 15 residues. V was clipped by 7 bases and J by 1 base, with 20 bases between them. From germline, CDR1 is SQVTM and CDR2 ANQGSEA. CDR3 loop: CSARTGAGGSYEQYF. The CDR3 DNA reads TGCAGCGCTCGAACTGGGGCGGGTGGTTCCTACGAGCAGTACTTC.

The V call is TRBV7-3, the J call TRBJ1-6; 8 nucleotides agree with TRBD1. Per the germline V gene, CDR1 is SGHTA and CDR2 is FQGTGA. Losses at the gene ends were 5 bases for V and 10 bases for J; bases not matched to a gene: 4. The CDR3 is made up of 13 amino acids. Here the CDR3 reads CASSQTGVSPLHF. CDR3 nucleotides: TGTGCCAGCAGCCAGACAGGGGTCTCACCCCTCCACTTT.

The V gene is TRBV27, the J gene TRBJ2-6, with 9 bases identical to TRBD1. The CDR3 totals 17 residues. J gave up 3 bases and V 7 bases, and 10 bases lay outside the gene matches. The germline V gene encodes CDR1 MNHEY and CDR2 SMNVEV (reference sequence). The chain's CDR3 is CASTKGQGRGGANVLTF. The CDR3 nucleotides read TGTGCCAGCACCAAAGGACAGGGGCGAGGTGGGGCCAACGTCCTGACTTTC.